A single sample is the source of the 21 T cell receptor beta chains below, sequenced in a study of cytomegalovirus exposure and HLA in healthy donors. Measured with immunoSEQ multiplex PCR; TCRdb has only the in-frame clones, and not every one. The sample records approximately 71,000 clones, over 80% being singletons. Sample: PBMCs. The receptors originated from a man aged 18 to 30 in good health and CMV-seronegative.

This chain links TRBV29-1 with TRBJ1-4; D gene ambiguous. Per germline, CDR1 SQVTM and CDR2 ANQGSEA. Trimming stripped 4 bases from V and 5 bases from J, with 17 bases between. This CDR3 comprises 15 residues. Here the CDR3 DNA reads TGCAGCGTTGGGGCCTTCGGGGATGCCAATGAAAAACTGTTTTTT. Translating it yields CSVGAFGDANEKLFF.

In its sample, this clone was seen a few times. The chain employs TRBV21-1 and TRBJ2-7; the table names TRBD1, a call not compared with the DNA. TRBV21-1 is marked as a pseudogene. The CDR3 has 15 amino acids. The DNA for the CDR3 is TGTGCCAGCAGCAAAGGGCGGACAGGGCCCTACGAGCAGTACTTC. Translating it yields CASSKGRTGPYEQYF.

In this sample, this clone turned up a few times. The CDR3 DNA reads as TGTGCCAGCAGTGGTTCCGGGGACTCGGCGAAGCAGTACTTC. This encodes CASSGSGDSAKQYF. The chain uses TRBV28 and TRBJ2-7, with D perhaps matching TRBD2 (6 bases). This CDR3 is built from 14 residues. Germline V gene data show CDR1 as MDHEN and CDR2 as SYDVKM. V was pared by 5 bases and J by 8 bases, with 19 bases between.

The rearrangement links TRBV7-3 to TRBJ2-3; TRBD2 agrees at 7 bases. V dropped 1 base and J dropped 3; count of bases not matched to a gene: 4. This CDR3 comprises 15 residues. CDR1 SGHTA and CDR2 FQGTGA come from the germline V gene. The CDR3 spells CASSLSGGSTDTQYF. CDR3 bases: TGTGCCAGCAGCTTAAGTGGCGGGAGTACAGATACGCAGTATTTT.

The V and J genes are TRBV14 and TRBJ1-2; D is unresolved. V lost 0 bases and J 0 bases, leaving 11 bases between the germline ends. Germline V gives CDR1 SGHDN, CDR2 FVKESK. This CDR3 is 16 amino acids long. CDR3 sequence (DNA): TGTGCCAGCAGCCAAGATTCACAGAGAGCTAACTATGGCTACACCTTC. This translates into CASSQDSQRANYGYTF.

The chain links TRBV30 to TRBJ2-7, with TRBD2 identical over 9 bases. Germline CDR1 is GTSNPN and CDR2 is SVGIG (reference sequence). The CDR3 length is 16 residues. The V and J ends lost 8 bases and 7 bases, in that order; junction bases with no gene match: 21. The CDR3 here is CAPAGGLEGDPREQYF. The CDR3 DNA follows: TGTGCCCCAGCGGGAGGATTGGAGGGGGACCCTAGGGAGCAGTACTTC.

The chain is built from TRBV18 and TRBJ1-5, with TRBD1 matching 7 bases. Germline V gives CDR1 KGHSH, CDR2 LQKENI. V lost 3 bases and J lost 5; bases outside the gene matches: 4. There are 14 residues in the CDR3. The DNA for the CDR3 is TGTGCCAGCTCACCGACAGGGTTTGATCAGCCCCAGCATTTT. This gives the protein CASSPTGFDQPQHF.

This sequence joins TRBV6-4 and TRBJ2-6; D is unresolved. The germline CDR1 and CDR2 sequences are MRHNA and SNTAGT. V was trimmed by 2 bases and J by 0 bases, leaving 5 bases between them. The CDR3 length is 15 residues. The CDR3, as DNA: TGTGCCAGCAGTGACAGCTTCTCTGGGGCCAACGTCCTGACTTTC. It specifies CASSDSFSGANVLTF.

This clone was seen once. The V call is TRBV5-6, the J call TRBJ2-6; D remains ambiguous. This CDR3 contains 15 residues. Per the germline V gene, CDR1 is SGHDT and CDR2 is YYEEEE. V lost 1 base to trimming and J lost 3 bases, with 8 bases between them. The CDR3 here is CASSLSGGGANVLTF. The CDR3 DNA reads as TGTGCCAGCAGCTTGTCAGGTGGTGGGGCCAACGTCCTGACTTTC. The whole variable domain, filled in from reference TRBV5-6 and TRBJ2-6, reads DAGVTQSPTHLIKTRGQQVTLRCSPKSGHDTVSWYQQALGQGPQFIFQYYEEEERQRGNFPDRFSGHQFPNYSSELNVNALLLGDSALYLCASSLSGGGANVLTFGAGSRLTVL.

The rearrangement uses TRBV6-6 and TRBJ2-2; no reliable D call. CDR3 length: 16 residues. The germline gives CDR1 MNHNY, CDR2 SVGAGI (reference sequence). Trimming shortened V by 7 bases and J by 2 bases, and 17 bases separated the two germline ends. The CDR3 nucleotides are TGTGCCAGCACGTGGTTAGGAGTTATAAACACCGGGGAGCTGTTTTTT. It yields the protein CASTWLGVINTGELFF.

This rearrangement joins TRBV27 to TRBJ2-7; 7 nucleotides align to TRBD2. Germline CDR1 and CDR2: MNHEY and SMNVEV (reference sequence). V dropped 5 bases and J dropped 0; count of bases not matched to a gene: 7. The CDR3 sequence is 15 residues long. Here the CDR3 DNA reads TGTGCCAGCAGTCCCTCTGGCGGGGGCTCCTACGAGCAGTACTTC. Its protein is CASSPSGGGSYEQYF.

The rearrangement uses TRBV6-1 and TRBJ2-6; the D is unclear. The CDR3 extends over 14 amino acids. Germline assignment: CDR1 MNHNS and CDR2 SASEGT. V gave up 8 bases and J gave up 0 bases, with 8 bases separating them. The CDR3 DNA follows: TGTGCCAGCGCCCTCAGCTCTGGGGCCAACGTCCTGACTTTC. This encodes CASALSSGANVLTF.

This chain joins TRBV6-1 and TRBJ1-2; D gene unclear. This CDR3 is built from 13 residues. Trimming stripped 3 bases from V and 8 bases from J, with 13 bases between. Germline-derived CDR1 and CDR2 are MNHNS and SASEGT. The chain's CDR3 is CASSDALAGGYTF. DNA for the CDR3: TGTGCCAGCAGTGATGCACTCGCAGGCGGCTACACCTTC.

The chain links TRBV19 to TRBJ2-7; 8 bases map to TRBD2. Germline assignment: CDR1 LNHDA and CDR2 SQIVND (reference sequence). This CDR3 has 14 residues. The ends lost 1 base at V and 5 bases at J; junction bases unmatched: 4. The CDR3 loop is CASSIVGRVDEQYF. The CDR3, as DNA: TGTGCCAGTAGTATAGTCGGGAGGGTTGACGAGCAGTACTTC.

This rearrangement joins TRBV19 to TRBJ2-4, with 9 bases that match TRBD1. Germline V gene lookup returns CDR1 LNHDA and CDR2 SQIVND (reference sequence). J was trimmed by 1 base and V by 0 bases; bases with no gene match: 4. This CDR3 has 17 residues. The CDR3 here is CASSIEGQGSAKNIQYF. CDR3 DNA: TGTGCCAGTAGTATAGAGGGACAGGGTTCGGCCAAAAACATTCAGTACTTC.

The J gene is TRBJ1-1, the V gene TRBV7-9; D is undetermined. V shed 5 bases and J shed 1 base, with 14 bases lying between them. The CDR3 runs 15 residues. CDR1 and CDR2 (germline): SEHNR, FQNEAQ (reference sequence). Here the CDR3 reads CASSPPPLGNTEAFF. The CDR3 DNA is TGTGCCAGCAGCCCACCTCCGCTCGGGAACACTGAAGCTTTCTTT. Full variable domain (missing parts from reference TRBV7-9 and TRBJ1-1): DTGVSQNPRHKITKRGQNVTFRCDPISEHNRLYWYRQTLGQGPEFLTYFQNEAQLEKSRLLSDRFSAERPKGSFSTLEIQRTEQGDSAMYLCASSPPPLGNTEAFFGQGTRLTVV.

The chain recombines TRBV7-9 with TRBJ2-7; 8 bases align to TRBD2. Losses at the gene ends were 5 bases for V and 2 bases for J; bases not matched to a gene: 2. The length of the CDR3 is 13 residues. Germline CDR1 reads SEHNR; CDR2 reads FQNEAQ (reference sequence). The chain's CDR3 is CASSRGGTYEQYF. In DNA form, the CDR3 reads TGTGCCAGCAGCCGGGGGGGAACCTACGAGCAGTACTTC.

In DNA, the CDR3 is TGTGCCTGGAGCACGGGGGTTGAGCAGTTCTTC. This gives the protein CAWSTGVEQFF. The rearrangement joins TRBV30 to TRBJ2-1; the D gene is possibly TRBD2 (6 bases). The CDR3 is made up of 11 amino acids. The V end lost 3 bases, the J end lost 9 bases, and 9 bases lay between the germline ends. Germline assignment: CDR1 GTSNPN and CDR2 SVGIG (reference sequence).

V is TRBV7-9 and J is TRBJ2-6; TRBD2 matches 15 bases. The CDR3 consists of 18 residues. Germline V gene lookup returns CDR1 SEHNR and CDR2 FQNEAQ (reference sequence). V trimming: 6 bases; J trimming: 3 bases; junction bases outside the gene matches: 6. The CDR3 is CASSFGLAGGRGANVLTF. CDR3 coding DNA: TGTGCCAGCAGTTTCGGACTAGCGGGAGGGCGTGGGGCCAACGTCCTGACTTTC.

This chain links TRBV4-2 with TRBJ1-1, with unresolved D. Germline CDR1 reads LGHNA; CDR2 reads YNFKEQ. The V gene lost 5 bases and the J gene lost 1 base, with 8 bases spanning the gap. This CDR3 has 13 residues. For the CDR3, the DNA is TGTGCCAGCAGCTCACAGACGAACACTGAAGCTTTCTTT. Its protein product is CASSSQTNTEAFF.

The rearrangement uses TRBV7-9 and TRBJ1-5; D is ambiguous. This CDR3 comprises 12 residues. Germline loops: CDR1 SEHNR, CDR2 FQNEAQ (reference sequence). V lost 5 bases and J lost 1, with 3 bases in between. CDR3 in amino acids: CASSGSNQPQHF. The CDR3 DNA follows: TGTGCCAGCAGCGGCAGCAATCAGCCCCAGCATTTT.